The 25 T cell receptor beta chains below were found in one sample sequenced in a study of cytomegalovirus exposure and HLA in healthy donors. PCR involved 60 Vbeta and 13 Jbeta primers. The method was immunoSEQ multiplex PCR; TCRdb's version includes in-frame clones alone and lacks a portion of them. The top ten hold approximately 10% of the sample, which has under 150,000 clones, 70% to 85% seen once. What was sequenced was PBMCs. The receptors come from a woman aged 45-59 years in good health and CMV-seropositive.

The CDR3 DNA is TGTGCCTGGAGTGTAGGAGAAGGTGGCTACACCTTC. Its translation: CAWSVGEGGYTF. V gene TRBV30 combines with J gene TRBJ1-2, with D hard to call. The CDR3 spans 12 residues. The germline V gene has CDR1 GTSNPN and CDR2 SVGIG (reference sequence). Deletions cut 0 bases from V and 7 bases from J, with 9 bases between.

A few counts support this clone. The chain carries TRBV9 and TRBJ2-2; TRBD2 might be the D (6 bases). Trimming took off 0 bases at V and 1 base at J, with 7 bases between the two ends. Germline loops: CDR1 SGDLS, CDR2 YYNGEE. The CDR3 runs to 15 residues. The CDR3 loop is CASSVGGVNTGELFF. The CDR3 bases are TGTGCCAGCAGCGTAGGGGGGGTGAACACCGGGGAGCTGTTTTTT.

This chain links TRBV25-1 with TRBJ1-3; no clear D. Trimming stripped 4 bases from V and 0 bases from J, with 7 bases between. The CDR3 runs 14 residues. Germline assignment: CDR1 MGHDK and CDR2 SYGVNS. As DNA, the CDR3 is TGTGCCAGCAGTGCCGGTACCTCTGGAAACACCATATATTTT. It is translated as CASSAGTSGNTIYF.

This chain joins TRBV6-1 and TRBJ2-2, with D possibly being TRBD2 (6 bases). V was cut by 2 bases and J by 6 bases, with 19 bases left in between. Germline CDR1 MNHNS, CDR2 SASEGT. This CDR3 is built from 17 residues. Here the CDR3 DNA reads TGTGCCAGCAGTGAATTCGGTTCCGGGGGTTGCGCCGGGGAGCTGTTTTTT. This sequence encodes CASSEFGSGGCAGELFF.

The rearrangement links TRBV7-2 to TRBJ2-3; no reliable D call. CDR3 length: 13 residues. Germline lookup yields CDR1 SGHTA and CDR2 FQGNSA. Trimming stripped 4 bases from V and 0 bases from J, with 5 bases between. Here the CDR3 reads CASSSPSTDTQYF. CDR3 sequence (DNA): TGTGCCAGCAGCTCCCCTAGCACAGATACGCAGTATTTT.

The chain uses TRBV7-2 and TRBJ2-7; TRBD1 agrees at 8 bases. V was pared by 2 bases and J by 3 bases, with 3 bases of the junction left unmatched. This CDR3 is built from 14 residues. Per the germline V gene, CDR1 is SGHTA and CDR2 is FQGNSA. The CDR3 spells CASSLNTGGYEQYF. The CDR3 nucleotides are TGTGCCAGCAGCTTAAATACAGGGGGCTACGAGCAGTACTTC.

This clone was picked up one time. The chain uses TRBV18 and TRBJ1-1; D ambiguous. CDR3 length: 16 amino acids. With 2 bases removed from V and 1 base from J, the gap between germline ends came to 14 bases. In germline, CDR1 is KGHSH, CDR2 LQKENI. CDR3 amino acids: CASSPIYSGRNTEAFF. CDR3 nucleotide sequence: TGTGCCAGCTCACCAATTTACTCTGGGCGGAACACTGAAGCTTTCTTT. The full variable domain, its missing parts supplied by reference TRBV18 and TRBJ1-1, is NAGVMQNPRHLVRRRGQEARLRCSPMKGHSHVYWYRQLPEEGLKFMVYLQKENIIDESGMPKERFSAEFPKEGPSILRIQQVVRGDSAAYFCASSPIYSGRNTEAFFGQGTRLTVV.

This clone has just a few counts. The J gene is TRBJ2-7, the V gene TRBV7-2; TRBD2 agrees at 7 bases. Looked up from germline, CDR1 is SGHTA and CDR2 is FQGNSA. CDR3 length equals 15 residues. V shed 1 base, J shed 0 bases, and the junction held 3 bases outside the gene matches. CDR3 sequence reads: CASSLGGGGSYEQYF. As DNA, the CDR3 is TGTGCCAGCAGCTTAGGCGGCGGGGGCTCCTACGAGCAGTACTTC.

The rearrangement links TRBV2 to TRBJ2-5; TRBD2 agrees at 9 bases. The CDR3 runs to 18 residues. The V gene's germline CDR1 is SNHLY and CDR2 FYNNEI. Unmatched junction bases numbered 12, after V lost 2 bases and J lost 2 bases. This chain's CDR3 is CASSELGPATSGQETQYF. The CDR3 DNA is TGTGCCAGCAGTGAATTAGGCCCTGCGACTAGCGGACAAGAGACCCAGTACTTC.

The chain uses TRBV21-1 and TRBJ1-6; the table's D call, TRBD1, was not checked against the DNA. TRBV21-1 is recorded as a pseudogene. This CDR3 has 16 residues. The CDR3 here is CASSTSRDRENSPLHF. Here the CDR3 DNA reads TGTGCCAGCAGCACCTCAAGGGACAGGGAAAATTCACCCCTCCACTTT.

The chain uses TRBV5-4 and TRBJ2-7, with D possibly being TRBD1 (5 bases). The CDR3 is 14 residues long. The ends were cut back, 0 bases at V and 0 bases at J, with 7 bases in the middle. CDR1 is SGHNT and CDR2 is YYREEE in the germline V gene (reference sequence). The CDR3 here is CASSLGGYSYEQYF. CDR3 nucleotides: TGTGCCAGCAGCTTGGGGGGCTACTCCTACGAGCAGTACTTC.

V gene TRBV7-2 combines with J gene TRBJ2-5; 7 nucleotides match TRBD2. This CDR3 spans 14 amino acids. The V and J ends lost 4 bases and 1 base, in that order; junction bases with no gene match: 3. Germline V CDR1 and CDR2: SGHTA, FQGNSA. This chain's CDR3 is CASSSGGAQETQYF. The CDR3 DNA follows: TGTGCCAGCAGCTCGGGAGGTGCCCAAGAGACCCAGTACTTC.

This clone has just one count. The CDR3 DNA reads as TGTGCCAGCAGAGCAGACAGCTCCTACGAGCAGTACTTC. It translates to CASRADSSYEQYF. The chain recombines TRBV2 with TRBJ2-7; possibly TRBD1 for D (5 bases). The V end lost 6 bases, the J end lost 0 bases, and 9 bases lay between the germline ends. The CDR3 covers 13 residues. Germline loops: CDR1 SNHLY, CDR2 FYNNEI.

Here the CDR3 reads CASSITGPSGNTIYF. The CDR3 DNA is TGTGCCAGTAGTATCACAGGACCCTCTGGAAACACCATATATTTT. V is TRBV19 and J is TRBJ1-3, with D possibly being TRBD1 (5 bases). CDR1 and CDR2 from the germline V gene are LNHDA and SQIVND (reference sequence). The V and J ends lost 3 bases and 0 bases respectively, with 9 bases between them. The CDR3 is made up of 15 amino acids.

The V gene is TRBV7-2, the J gene TRBJ1-1; D not certain. Germline loops: CDR1 SGHTA, CDR2 FQGNSA. The V and J ends lost 1 base and 1 base respectively, with 7 bases between them. The CDR3 loop spans 14 amino acids. The CDR3 is CASSLGTGNTEAFF. The CDR3, as DNA: TGTGCCAGCAGCTTAGGTACGGGGAACACTGAAGCTTTCTTT.

The chain employs TRBV6-1 and TRBJ2-3, with D possibly TRBD2 on 5 matching bases. V was pared by 8 bases and J by 5 bases, with 20 bases between. Germline CDR1 is MNHNS and CDR2 is SASEGT. The CDR3 totals 15 residues. The CDR3 protein is CASVLSRRVQDTQYF. CDR3 nucleotide sequence: TGTGCCAGCGTCTTAAGTAGGCGGGTTCAAGATACGCAGTATTTT.

This clone came up a few times. V gene TRBV19 combines with J gene TRBJ1-5, with 7 bases matching TRBD1. Trimming at V came to 4 bases and at J to 2 bases, leaving 14 bases not matched to a gene. Germline loops: CDR1 LNHDA, CDR2 SQIVND (reference sequence). CDR3 length: 18 amino acids. CDR3 in DNA: TGTGCCAGTAGTACGATAGACAGGGCGGTTAGTGGCAATCAGCCCCAGCATTTT. Residues: CASSTIDRAVSGNQPQHF.

The chain employs TRBV4-3 and TRBJ1-2; 8 bases agree with TRBD1. Per germline, CDR1 LGHNA and CDR2 YSLEER. The CDR3 totals 14 residues. Unmatched junction bases numbered 4, after V lost 3 bases and J lost 4 bases. The CDR3 spells CASSQGTGPYGYTF. CDR3 in DNA: TGCGCCAGCAGCCAGGGGACAGGACCCTATGGCTACACCTTC.

The chain carries TRBV7-2 and TRBJ2-7; D uncertain. The length of the CDR3 is 12 residues. Trimming pared 1 base from V and 6 bases from J, leaving 7 bases between. Germline V lookup: CDR1 SGHTA, CDR2 FQGNSA. For the CDR3, the DNA is TGTGCCAGCAGCTTAGGAAGAGGCGAGCAGTACTTC. This translates into CASSLGRGEQYF.

The chain joins TRBV19 to TRBJ2-3; D gene uncertain. The CDR3 spans 14 residues. Germline V gives CDR1 LNHDA, CDR2 SQIVND (reference sequence). V shed 6 bases and J shed 5 bases, with 15 bases lying between them. The CDR3 region has the DNA TGTGCCAGTAGCCTAGTGCGTCGTGGAGATACGCAGTATTTT. Translating it yields CASSLVRRGDTQYF.

This chain links TRBV15 with TRBJ2-5; 7 nucleotides line up with TRBD1. Germline CDR1 LNHNV, CDR2 YYDKDF (reference sequence). Germline trimming cut 4 bases from V and 0 bases from J; bases unmatched to any gene: 11. The CDR3 runs to 17 residues. The CDR3 is CATSTRLGQANQETQYF. The CDR3, as DNA: TGTGCCACCAGCACACGCCTCGGACAGGCGAACCAAGAGACCCAGTACTTC.

The rearrangement links TRBV12-5 to TRBJ1-2; maybe TRBD1 (6 bases). Trimming stripped 4 bases from V and 8 bases from J, with 20 bases between. There are 15 residues in the CDR3. From germline, CDR1 is LGHNT and CDR2 FRNRAP. CDR3 DNA: TGTGCTAGTGGTTCAGAGGGGGGGGCTTTTAGCGGCTACACCTTC. This sequence encodes CASGSEGGAFSGYTF.

The V gene is TRBV19, the J gene TRBJ1-5; possibly TRBD1 for D (5 bases). The CDR3 loop spans 15 amino acids. Trimming removed 6 bases from V and 5 bases from J, with 17 bases in between. Germline V gene sequence: CDR1 LNHDA, CDR2 SQIVND (reference sequence). DNA for the CDR3: TGTGCCAGTAGCAGCGGGGGAGGGACCGATCAGCCCCAGCATTTT. It specifies CASSSGGGTDQPQHF.

The rearrangement links TRBV7-9 to TRBJ1-6; 7 positions match TRBD1. The CDR3 contains 14 residues. Germline V gene lookup returns CDR1 SEHNR and CDR2 FQNEAQ (reference sequence). Trimming at V came to 1 base and at J to 15 bases, leaving 9 bases not matched to a gene. The CDR3 reads CASSLGGTAKLLHF. The CDR3 bases are TGTGCCAGCAGCTTAGGGGGGACAGCCAAACTCCTCCACTTT.

This chain links TRBV6-5 with TRBJ1-1; TRBD1 might be the D (5 bases). V dropped 6 bases and J dropped 7 bases, with 12 bases sitting between them. Germline lookup yields CDR1 MNHEY and CDR2 SVGAGI. The CDR3 spans 12 residues. The CDR3 coding sequence is TGTGCCAGCAGCCGCGGGGGAGATGAAGCTTTCTTT. Translated: CASSRGGDEAFF.